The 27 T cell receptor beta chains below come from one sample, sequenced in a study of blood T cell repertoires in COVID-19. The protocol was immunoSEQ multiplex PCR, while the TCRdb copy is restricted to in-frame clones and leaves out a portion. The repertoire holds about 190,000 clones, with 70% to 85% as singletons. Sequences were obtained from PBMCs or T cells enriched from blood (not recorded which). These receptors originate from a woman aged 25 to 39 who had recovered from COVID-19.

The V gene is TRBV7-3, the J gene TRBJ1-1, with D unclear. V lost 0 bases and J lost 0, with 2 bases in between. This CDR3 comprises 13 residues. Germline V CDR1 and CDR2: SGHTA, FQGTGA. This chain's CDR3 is CASSLTMNTEAFF. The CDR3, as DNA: TGTGCCAGCAGCTTAACCATGAACACTGAAGCTTTCTTT.

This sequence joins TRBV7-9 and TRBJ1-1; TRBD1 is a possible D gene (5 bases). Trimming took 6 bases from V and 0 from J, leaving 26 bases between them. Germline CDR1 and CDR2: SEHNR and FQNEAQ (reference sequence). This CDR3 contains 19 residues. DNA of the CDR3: TGTGCCAGCAGACCAAAGGTGGACGGCACCAGGGCAGTGAACACTGAAGCTTTCTTT. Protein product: CASRPKVDGTRAVNTEAFF. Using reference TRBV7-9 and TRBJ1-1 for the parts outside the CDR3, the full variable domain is DTGVSQNPRHKITKRGQNVTFRCDPISEHNRLYWYRQTLGQGPEFLTYFQNEAQLEKSRLLSDRFSAERPKGSFSTLEIQRTEQGDSAMYLCASRPKVDGTRAVNTEAFFGQGTRLTVV.

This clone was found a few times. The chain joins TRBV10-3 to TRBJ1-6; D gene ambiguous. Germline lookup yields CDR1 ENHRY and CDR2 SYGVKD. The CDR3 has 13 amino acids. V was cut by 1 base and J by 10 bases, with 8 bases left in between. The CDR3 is CAISEYGLSPLHF. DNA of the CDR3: TGTGCCATCAGTGAGTACGGGTTATCACCCCTCCACTTT.

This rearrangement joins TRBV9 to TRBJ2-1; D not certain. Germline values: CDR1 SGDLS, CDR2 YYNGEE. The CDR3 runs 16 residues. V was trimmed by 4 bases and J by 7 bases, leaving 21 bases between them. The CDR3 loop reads CASSRALSELGNEQFF. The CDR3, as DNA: TGTGCCAGCAGCCGCGCTCTATCCGAGCTAGGAAATGAGCAGTTCTTC.

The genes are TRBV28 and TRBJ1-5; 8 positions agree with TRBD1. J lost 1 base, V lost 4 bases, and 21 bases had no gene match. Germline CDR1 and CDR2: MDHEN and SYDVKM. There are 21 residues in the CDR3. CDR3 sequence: CASSSIIRGGTGPLSNQPQHF. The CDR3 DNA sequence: TGTGCCAGCAGTTCCATTATTAGGGGCGGGACAGGCCCCTTGAGCAATCAGCCCCAGCATTTT.

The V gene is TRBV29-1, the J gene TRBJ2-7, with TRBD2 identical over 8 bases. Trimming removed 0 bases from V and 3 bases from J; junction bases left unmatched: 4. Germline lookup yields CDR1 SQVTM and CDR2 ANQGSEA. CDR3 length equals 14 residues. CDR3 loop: CSVEDGLAGYEQYF. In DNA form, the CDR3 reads TGCAGCGTTGAAGACGGGCTAGCGGGCTACGAGCAGTACTTC.

The CDR3 bases are TGTGCCAGCAGCGAGGGACTTAACTATGGCTACACCTTC. It specifies CASSEGLNYGYTF. The J gene is TRBJ1-2, the V gene TRBV2, with TRBD1 as a possible D gene (5 bases). Germline loops: CDR1 SNHLY, CDR2 FYNNEI. CDR3 length equals 13 residues. V lost 6 bases and J lost 1, with 9 bases in between.

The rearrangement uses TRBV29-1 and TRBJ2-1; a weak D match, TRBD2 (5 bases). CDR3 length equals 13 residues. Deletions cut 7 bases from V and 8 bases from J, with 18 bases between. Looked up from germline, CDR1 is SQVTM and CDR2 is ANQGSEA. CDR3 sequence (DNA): TGCAGCGCCCGACCCCCCGCGGGCCATGAGCAGTTCTTC. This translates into CSARPPAGHEQFF.

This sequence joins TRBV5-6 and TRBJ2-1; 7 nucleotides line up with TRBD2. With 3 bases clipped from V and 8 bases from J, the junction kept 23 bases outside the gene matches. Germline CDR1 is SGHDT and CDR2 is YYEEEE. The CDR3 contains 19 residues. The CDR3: CASSSPFRLAASRGYEQFF. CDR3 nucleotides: TGTGCCAGCAGCTCTCCTTTCCGGCTAGCGGCCTCCCGGGGCTATGAGCAGTTCTTC.

The CDR3 spells CASSSTGATDTQYF. Written as DNA, the CDR3 is TGTGCCAGCAGCTCGACAGGGGCAACAGATACGCAGTATTTT. The chain couples TRBV11-3 to TRBJ2-3; 8 nucleotides agree with TRBD1. The germline CDR1 and CDR2 sequences are SGHNT and YENEEA. Trimming at V came to 4 bases and at J to 3 bases, leaving 3 bases not matched to a gene. CDR3 size: 14 residues.

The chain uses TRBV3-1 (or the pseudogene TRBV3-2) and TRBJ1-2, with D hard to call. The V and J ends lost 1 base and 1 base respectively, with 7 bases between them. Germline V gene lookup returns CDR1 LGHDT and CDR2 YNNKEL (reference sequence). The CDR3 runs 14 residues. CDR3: CASSQVTDNYGYTF. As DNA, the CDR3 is TGTGCCAGCAGCCAAGTAACAGATAACTATGGCTACACCTTC.

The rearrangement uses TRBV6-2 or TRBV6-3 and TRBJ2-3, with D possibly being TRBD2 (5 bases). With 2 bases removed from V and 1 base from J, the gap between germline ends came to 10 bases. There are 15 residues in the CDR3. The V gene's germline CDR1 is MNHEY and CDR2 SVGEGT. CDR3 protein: CASSYREWGTDTQYF. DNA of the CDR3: TGTGCCAGCAGTTACCGGGAATGGGGCACAGATACGCAGTATTTT.

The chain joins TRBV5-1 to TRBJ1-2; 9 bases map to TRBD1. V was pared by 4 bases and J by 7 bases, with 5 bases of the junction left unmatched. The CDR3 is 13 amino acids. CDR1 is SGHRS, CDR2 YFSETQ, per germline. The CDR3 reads CASSPRDRVGYTF. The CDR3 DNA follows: TGCGCCAGCAGCCCTCGGGACAGGGTTGGCTACACCTTC. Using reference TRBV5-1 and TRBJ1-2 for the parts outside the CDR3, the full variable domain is KAGVTQTPRYLIKTRGQQVTLSCSPISGHRSVSWYQQTPGQGLQFLFEYFSETQRNKGNFPGRFSGRQFSNSRSEMNVSTLELGDSALYLCASSPRDRVGYTFGSGTRLTVV.

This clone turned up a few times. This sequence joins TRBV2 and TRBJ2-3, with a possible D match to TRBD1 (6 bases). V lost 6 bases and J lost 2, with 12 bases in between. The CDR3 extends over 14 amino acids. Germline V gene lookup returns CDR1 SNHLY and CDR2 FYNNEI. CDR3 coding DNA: TGTGCCAGCAGCCTGACAGGCCACACAGATACGCAGTATTTT. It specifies CASSLTGHTDTQYF.

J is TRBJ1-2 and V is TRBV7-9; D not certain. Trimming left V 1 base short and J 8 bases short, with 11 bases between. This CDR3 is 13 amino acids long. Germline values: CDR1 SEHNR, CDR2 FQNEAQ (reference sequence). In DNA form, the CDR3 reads TGTGCCAGCAGCTTAGGAGGCCACCCGGGCTACACCTTC. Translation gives CASSLGGHPGYTF.

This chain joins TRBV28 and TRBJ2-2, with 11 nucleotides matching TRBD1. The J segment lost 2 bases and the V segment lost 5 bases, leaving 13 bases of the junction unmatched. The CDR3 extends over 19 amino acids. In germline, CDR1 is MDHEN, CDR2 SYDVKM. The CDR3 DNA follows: TGTGCCAGCAGTCCGGGGACAGGGGGACTCCATCCTAACACCGGGGAGCTGTTTTTT. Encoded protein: CASSPGTGGLHPNTGELFF. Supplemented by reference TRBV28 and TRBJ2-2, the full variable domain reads DVKVTQSSRYLVKRTGEKVFLECVQDMDHENMFWYRQDPGLGLRLIYFSYDVKMKEKGDIPEGYSVSREKKERFSLILESASTNQTSMYLCASSPGTGGLHPNTGELFFGEGSRLTVL.

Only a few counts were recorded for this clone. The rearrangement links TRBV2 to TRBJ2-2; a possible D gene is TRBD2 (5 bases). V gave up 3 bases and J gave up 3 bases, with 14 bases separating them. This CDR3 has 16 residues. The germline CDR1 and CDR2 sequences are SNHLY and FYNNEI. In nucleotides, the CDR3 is TGTGCCAGCAGTGAGAGAGGACCGCGGGACACCGGGGAGCTGTTTTTT. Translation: CASSERGPRDTGELFF. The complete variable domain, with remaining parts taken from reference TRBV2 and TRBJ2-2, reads EPEVTQTPSHQVTQMGQEVILRCVPISNHLYFYWYRQILGQKVEFLVSFYNNEISEKSEIFDDQFSVERPDGSNFTLKIRSTKLEDSAMYFCASSERGPRDTGELFFGEGSRLTVL.

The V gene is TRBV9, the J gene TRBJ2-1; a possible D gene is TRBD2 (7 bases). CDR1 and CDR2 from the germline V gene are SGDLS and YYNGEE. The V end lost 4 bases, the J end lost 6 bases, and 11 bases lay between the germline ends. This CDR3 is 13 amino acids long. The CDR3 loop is CASSSRGGNEQFF. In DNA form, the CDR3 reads TGTGCCAGCAGCTCTAGGGGGGGCAATGAGCAGTTCTTC.

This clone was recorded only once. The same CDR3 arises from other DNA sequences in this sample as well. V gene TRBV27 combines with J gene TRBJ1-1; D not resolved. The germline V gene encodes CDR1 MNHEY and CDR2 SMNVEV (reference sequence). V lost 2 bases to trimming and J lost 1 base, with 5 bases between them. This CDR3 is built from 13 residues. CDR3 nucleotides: TGTGCCAGCAGTTTACTGAGGAACACTGAAGCTTTCTTT. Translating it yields CASSLLRNTEAFF.

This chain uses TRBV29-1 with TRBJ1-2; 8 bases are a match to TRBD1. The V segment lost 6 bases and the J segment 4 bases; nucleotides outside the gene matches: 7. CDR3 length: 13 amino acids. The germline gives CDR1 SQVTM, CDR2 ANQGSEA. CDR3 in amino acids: CSVDREVSYGYTF. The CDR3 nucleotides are TGCAGCGTGGACAGGGAGGTGAGCTATGGCTACACCTTC.

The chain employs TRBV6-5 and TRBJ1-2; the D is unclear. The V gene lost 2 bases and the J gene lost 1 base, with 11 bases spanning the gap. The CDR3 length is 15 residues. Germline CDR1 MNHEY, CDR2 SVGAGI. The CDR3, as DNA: TGTGCCAGCAGTTACGGGATCGGGAGTAACTATGGCTACACCTTC. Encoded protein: CASSYGIGSNYGYTF.

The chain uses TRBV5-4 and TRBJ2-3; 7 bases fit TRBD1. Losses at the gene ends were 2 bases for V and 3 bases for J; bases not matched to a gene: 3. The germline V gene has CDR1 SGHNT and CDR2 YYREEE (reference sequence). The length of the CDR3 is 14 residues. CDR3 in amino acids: CASSLRRGTDTQYF. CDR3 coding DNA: TGTGCCAGCAGCTTACGCAGGGGGACAGATACGCAGTATTTT.

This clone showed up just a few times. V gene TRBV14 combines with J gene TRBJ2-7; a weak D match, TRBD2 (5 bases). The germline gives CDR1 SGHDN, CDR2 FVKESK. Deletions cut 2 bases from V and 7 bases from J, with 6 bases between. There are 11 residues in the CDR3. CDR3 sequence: CASSQWEEQYF. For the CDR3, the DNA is TGTGCCAGCAGCCAATGGGAGGAGCAGTACTTC.

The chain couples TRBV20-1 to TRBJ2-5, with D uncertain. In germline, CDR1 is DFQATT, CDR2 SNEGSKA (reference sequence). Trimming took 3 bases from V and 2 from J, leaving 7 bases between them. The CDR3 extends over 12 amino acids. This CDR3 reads CSASRYQETQYF. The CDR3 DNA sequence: TGCAGTGCTAGTCGCTATCAAGAGACCCAGTACTTC.

CDR3 DNA sequence: TGTGCCAGCAGCCAAGTAGTGGACAGGGCTTATAGCAATCAGCCCCAGCATTTT. This sequence encodes CASSQVVDRAYSNQPQHF. The chain uses TRBV3-1 (or the pseudogene TRBV3-2) and TRBJ1-5; 8 nucleotides line up with TRBD1. Germline values: CDR1 LGHDT, CDR2 YNNKEL (reference sequence). V dropped 1 base and J dropped 0; count of bases not matched to a gene: 8. This CDR3 region has 18 residues.

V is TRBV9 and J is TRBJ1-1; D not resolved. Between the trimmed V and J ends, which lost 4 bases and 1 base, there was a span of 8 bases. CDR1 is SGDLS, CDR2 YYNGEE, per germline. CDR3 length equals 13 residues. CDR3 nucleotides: TGTGCCAGCAGCCTAGACTGGAACACTGAAGCTTTCTTT. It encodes CASSLDWNTEAFF. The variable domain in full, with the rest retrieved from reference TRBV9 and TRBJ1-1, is DSGVTQTPKHLITATGQRVTLRCSPRSGDLSVYWYQQSLDQGLQFLIQYYNGEERAKGNILERFSAQQFPDLHSELNLSSLELGDSALYFCASSLDWNTEAFFGQGTRLTVV.

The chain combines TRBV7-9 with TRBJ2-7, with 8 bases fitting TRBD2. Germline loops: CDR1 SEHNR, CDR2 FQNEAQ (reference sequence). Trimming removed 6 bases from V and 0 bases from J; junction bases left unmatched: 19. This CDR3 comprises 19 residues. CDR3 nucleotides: TGTGCCAGCAGTCCCGGGGGGGTCCGGACGGAGCTTAGCTCCTACGAGCAGTACGTC. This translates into CASSPGGVRTELSSYEQYV.